One sample yielded the 24 T cell receptor beta chains listed below, sequenced in a study of blood T cell repertoires in COVID-19. Profiled with immunoSEQ multiplex PCR; TCRdb holds only in-frame clones, not every one. The sample yields almost 50,000 clones, roughly 89% seen once. Sequencing used peripheral blood. These receptors came from a man aged 45-65 years with acute or convalescent COVID-19.

The count of this clone is one. The chain has TRBV4-2 and TRBJ1-2; 8 nucleotides align to TRBD1. This CDR3 comprises 16 residues. J gave up 4 bases and V 4 bases, and 11 bases lay outside the gene matches. Germline values: CDR1 LGHNA, CDR2 YNFKEQ. CDR3 sequence (DNA): TGTGCCAGCAGCCGAGGCTTAGGGACAGGTCCCTATGGCTACACCTTC. Translation: CASSRGLGTGPYGYTF.

The V call is TRBV5-1, the J call TRBJ2-1; 9 bases map to TRBD1. From germline, CDR1 is SGHRS and CDR2 YFSETQ. This CDR3 has 15 residues. Trimming cost V 0 bases and J 6 bases; bases outside gene matches: 4. The CDR3 sequence: CASSLGSGQGNEQFF. The CDR3 nucleotides read TGCGCCAGCAGCTTGGGGTCGGGACAGGGCAATGAGCAGTTCTTC.

V gene TRBV5-1 combines with J gene TRBJ2-2; D possibly corresponds to TRBD1 (7 bases). Germline V gene lookup returns CDR1 SGHRS and CDR2 YFSETQ. V was clipped by 3 bases and J by 2 bases, with 11 bases between them. CDR3 length: 15 residues. The CDR3, as DNA: TGCGCCAGCAGCTGGCGGGACAGCAACACCGGGGAGCTGTTTTTT. Protein product: CASSWRDSNTGELFF.

This chain joins TRBV28 and TRBJ1-4, with TRBD1 matching over 7 bases. Germline lookup yields CDR1 MDHEN and CDR2 SYDVKM. After removal of 3 bases from V and 0 bases from J, the junction contained 1 base not matched to a gene. The CDR3 consists of 15 residues. Here the CDR3 reads CASSFDRATNEKLFF. As DNA, the CDR3 is TGTGCCAGCAGTTTCGACAGGGCAACTAATGAAAAACTGTTTTTT.

This chain links TRBV5-1 with TRBJ2-1; possibly TRBD2 for D (5 bases). Germline V gene data show CDR1 as SGHRS and CDR2 as YFSETQ. V lost 4 bases and J lost 5, with 13 bases in between. The CDR3 length is 14 residues. CDR3 loop: CASSNRGGDNEQFF. The CDR3 region has the DNA TGCGCCAGCAGCAACCGAGGAGGAGACAATGAGCAGTTCTTC.

The chain couples TRBV4-2 to TRBJ2-5; 7 nucleotides match TRBD2. CDR3 size: 16 residues. V trimming: 1 base; J trimming: 1 base; junction bases outside the gene matches: 6. Germline loops: CDR1 LGHNA, CDR2 YNFKEQ. The CDR3 DNA sequence: TGTGCCAGCAGCCAAGTACTAGCGCACGTCCAAGAGACCCAGTACTTC. It specifies CASSQVLAHVQETQYF.

This clone was seen only once. The chain is built from TRBV18 and TRBJ1-2; 7 bases align to TRBD1. CDR1 and CDR2 (germline): KGHSH, LQKENI. The CDR3 has 15 amino acids. The trim removed 0 bases at V and 1 base at J, leaving 2 bases unmatched. In nucleotides, the CDR3 is TGTGCCAGCTCACCACCGGGACAGTTTAACTATGGCTACACCTTC. Translating gives CASSPPGQFNYGYTF.

This chain links TRBV28 with TRBJ2-4; 9 bases match TRBD1. V shed 5 bases and J 4 bases; nucleotides not matched to a gene: 6. The CDR3 totals 15 residues. Germline CDR1 reads MDHEN; CDR2 reads SYDVKM. In DNA, the CDR3 is TGTGCCAGCAGTCCCGCGGGACAGGGTAAAAACATTCAGTACTTC. Translating it yields CASSPAGQGKNIQYF.

The genes are TRBV7-2 and TRBJ1-6; TRBD1 matches 8 bases. V was clipped by 5 bases and J by 4 bases; unmatched bases: 7. Germline V gene sequence: CDR1 SGHTA, CDR2 FQGNSA. The CDR3 has 16 residues. The DNA for the CDR3 is TGTGCCAGCAGCCCCCGACAGGGGCGATATAATTCACCCCTCCACTTT. It encodes CASSPRQGRYNSPLHF.

This clone was counted only a few times. The chain joins TRBV30 to TRBJ2-7; D is uncertain. Germline V lookup: CDR1 GTSNPN, CDR2 SVGIG (reference sequence). The ends were cut back, 3 bases at V and 7 bases at J, with 10 bases in the middle. The CDR3 covers 11 residues. Written as DNA, the CDR3 is TGTGCCTGGAGCTCGACTCGGGAGCAGTACTTC. Translation gives CAWSSTREQYF. The complete variable domain, with remaining parts taken from reference TRBV30 and TRBJ2-7, reads SQTIHQWPATLVQPVGSPLSLECTVEGTSNPNLYWYRQAAGRGLQLLFYSVGIGQISSEVPQNLSASRPQDRQFILSSKKLLLSDSGFYLCAWSSTREQYFGPGTRLTVT.

The rearrangement uses TRBV6-1 and TRBJ2-5, with TRBD1 matching 7 bases. Germline CDR1 and CDR2: MNHNS and SASEGT. The CDR3 runs to 14 residues. Trimming cost V 2 bases and J 4 bases; bases outside gene matches: 4. CDR3 region: CASSERAGGETQYF. The CDR3 DNA reads as TGTGCCAGCAGTGAACGGGCAGGGGGAGAGACCCAGTACTTC.

The gene calls are TRBV10-1 and TRBJ1-1, with D tentatively TRBD1 (6 bases). Germline loops: CDR1 WNHNN, CDR2 SYGVQD (reference sequence). The CDR3 covers 15 residues. Trimming shortened V by 1 base and J by 1 base, and 10 bases separated the two germline ends. CDR3 in amino acids: CASSEYMGANTEAFF. In DNA, the CDR3 is TGCGCCAGCAGTGAGTACATGGGGGCGAACACTGAAGCTTTCTTT.

V usage is TRBV7-2 and J usage is TRBJ2-1; D not resolved. Germline V gene data show CDR1 as SGHTA and CDR2 as FQGNSA. Deletions cut 1 base from V and 10 bases from J, with 11 bases between. This CDR3 comprises 13 residues. CDR3 residues: CASSLVQEYEQFF. The CDR3 DNA sequence: TGTGCCAGCAGCTTAGTCCAGGAATACGAGCAGTTCTTC.

This rearrangement joins TRBV30 to TRBJ1-5; D is possibly TRBD1 (6 bases). Germline-derived CDR1 and CDR2 are GTSNPN and SVGIG (reference sequence). The CDR3 spans 14 residues. Between the trimmed V and J ends, which lost 2 bases and 3 bases, there was a span of 11 bases. In DNA form, the CDR3 reads TGTGCCTGGAGTAGAGGGGGATTCAATCAGCCCCAGCATTTT. Translation gives CAWSRGGFNQPQHF.

This clone has only one observation. This sequence joins TRBV7-2 and TRBJ2-7; 9 nucleotides line up with TRBD1. Trimming removed 1 base from V and 4 bases from J; junction bases left unmatched: 2. The CDR3 length is 14 residues. Germline CDR1 and CDR2: SGHTA and FQGNSA. The CDR3 DNA sequence: TGTGCCAGCAGCTTAGGGACAGGGGTGTACGAGCAGTACTTC. Translation: CASSLGTGVYEQYF.

V usage is TRBV5-4 and J usage is TRBJ2-1; 9 bases map to TRBD1. V dropped 0 bases and J dropped 3; count of bases not matched to a gene: 1. The V gene's germline CDR1 is SGHNT and CDR2 YYREEE (reference sequence). The CDR3 runs 15 residues. CDR3 bases: TGTGCCAGCAGCTTGGGGGACAGGGACTACAATGAGCAGTTCTTC. Translating gives CASSLGDRDYNEQFF.

V is TRBV9 and J is TRBJ2-5; 11 bases fit TRBD1. Unmatched junction bases numbered 7, after V lost 2 bases and J lost 4 bases. In germline, CDR1 is SGDLS, CDR2 YYNGEE. The CDR3 runs 16 residues. CDR3 sequence: CASSVSGTGGVETQYF. The DNA of the CDR3 is TGTGCCAGCAGCGTCAGCGGGACAGGGGGAGTAGAGACCCAGTACTTC.

CDR3 DNA: TGTGCCAGCAGCTTCCAGGTTGCCTACGAGCAGTACTTC. It specifies CASSFQVAYEQYF. J is TRBJ2-7 and V is TRBV7-8, with no clear D. Deletions cut 3 bases from V and 2 bases from J, with 8 bases between. Germline assignment: CDR1 SGHVS and CDR2 FQNEAQ. The CDR3 loop spans 13 amino acids. The whole variable domain, filled in from reference TRBV7-8 and TRBJ2-7, reads GAGVSQSPRYKVAKRGQDVALRCDPISGHVSLFWYQQALGQGPEFLTYFQNEAQLDKSGLPSDRFFAERPEGSVSTLKIQRTQQEDSAVYLCASSFQVAYEQYFGPGTRLTVT.

The gene calls are TRBV6-6 and TRBJ1-2, with 8 bases matching TRBD1. Germline CDR1 MNHNY, CDR2 SVGAGI (reference sequence). The trim removed 7 bases at V and 4 bases at J, leaving 8 bases unmatched. CDR3 length: 14 amino acids. This CDR3 reads CASTGQGPRYGYTF. The CDR3 nucleotides are TGTGCCAGCACAGGACAGGGACCTCGCTATGGCTACACCTTC.

V usage is TRBV6-4 and J usage is TRBJ1-6; a possible D gene is TRBD1 (5 bases). This CDR3 is built from 14 residues. V lost 3 bases, J lost 6 bases, and 9 bases lay in between. Germline CDR1 reads MRHNA; CDR2 reads SNTAGT. The CDR3 is CASSEFQGNSPLHF. The CDR3 bases are TGTGCCAGCAGTGAATTTCAGGGTAATTCACCCCTCCACTTT.

This clone was detected only once. This chain links TRBV7-2 with TRBJ1-5; a possible D gene is TRBD1 (6 bases). The germline V gene encodes CDR1 SGHTA and CDR2 FQGNSA. This CDR3 is built from 13 residues. V was cut by 5 bases and J by 4 bases, with 9 bases left in between. The CDR3 nucleotides read TGTGCCAGCAGCATGGACAGAAATCAGCCCCAGCATTTT. Its translation is CASSMDRNQPQHF.

This chain connects TRBV6-6 to TRBJ1-4, with D unresolved. With 2 bases removed from V and 7 bases from J, the gap between germline ends came to 8 bases. Germline-derived CDR1 and CDR2 are MNHNY and SVGAGI (reference sequence). This CDR3 is built from 13 residues. The CDR3 sequence: CASSYGRSEKLFF. CDR3 sequence (DNA): TGTGCCAGCAGTTACGGAAGGAGTGAAAAACTGTTTTTT.

The gene calls are TRBV28 and TRBJ1-6; TRBD1 is a possible D gene (5 bases). Trimming took off 6 bases at V and 5 bases at J, with 14 bases between the two ends. Germline V gene data show CDR1 as MDHEN and CDR2 as SYDVKM. The CDR3 is 15 amino acids. CDR3 protein: CASSRNPRDNSPLHF. CDR3 DNA: TGTGCCAGCAGCCGAAATCCCAGGGATAATTCACCCCTCCACTTT.

V is TRBV6-1 and J is TRBJ1-5; D gene ambiguous. Germline lookup yields CDR1 MNHNS and CDR2 SASEGT. V lost 8 bases to trimming and J lost 5 bases, with 13 bases between them. The CDR3 consists of 13 residues. The CDR3 bases are TGTGCCAGCGGATGGGCAGACGATCAGCCCCAGCATTTT. It is translated as CASGWADDQPQHF.